Reported below is one T cell receptor beta chain. Per the study methods: Estimates of nucleated cell counts were drawn from the amplification of reference gene primers. Some clones are missing from TCRdb's copy, which holds only in-frame ones; the method was immunoSEQ multiplex PCR. V and J calls and clone size are as listed in that table; D and trimming were resolved from the DNA. The table shows roughly 160,000 clones, with around 84% occurring only once. The CDR3 has 19 amino acids. The germline CDR1 and CDR2 sequences are LNHNV and YYDKDF (reference sequence). Trimming took 0 bases from V and 0 from J; bases not matched to a gene: 12. The entry originates in a study of blood T cell repertoires in COVID-19. Study background: Samples came from the United States, Italy and Spain, spanning acute and convalescent COVID-19. The cDNA or gDNA used as material had been derived from T cells, B-cell-depleted T cells, or PBMCs.

The sample was peripheral blood. The chain couples TRBV15 to TRBJ2-5; TRBD2 aligns across 8 bases. The sequence was collected from a man aged 45 to 65 with active or convalescent COVID-19. CDR3 nucleotide sequence: TGTGCCACCAGCAGAGATCGGGAAAGCGGGAGATGGGACCAAGAGACCCAGTACTTC. As protein: CATSRDRESGRWDQETQYF. Full variable domain (remainder filled in from reference TRBV15 and TRBJ2-5): DAMVIQNPRYQVTQFGKPVTLSCSQTLNHNVMYWYQQKSSQAPKLLFHYYDKDFNNEADTPDNFQSRRPNTSFCFLDIRSPGLGDTAMYLCATSRDRESGRWDQETQYFGPGTRLLVL.